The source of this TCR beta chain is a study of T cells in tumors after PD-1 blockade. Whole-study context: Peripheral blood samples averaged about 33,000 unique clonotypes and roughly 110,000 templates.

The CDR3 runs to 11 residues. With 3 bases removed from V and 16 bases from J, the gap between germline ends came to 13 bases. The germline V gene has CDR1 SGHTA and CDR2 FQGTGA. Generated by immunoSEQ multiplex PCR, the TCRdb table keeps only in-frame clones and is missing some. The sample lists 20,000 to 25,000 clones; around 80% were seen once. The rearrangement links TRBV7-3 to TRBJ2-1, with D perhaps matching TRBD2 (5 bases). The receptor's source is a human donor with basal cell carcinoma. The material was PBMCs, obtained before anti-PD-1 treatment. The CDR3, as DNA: TGTGCCAGCAGCTTGGTACTAGAGGCATTCTTC. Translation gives CASSLVLEAFF.